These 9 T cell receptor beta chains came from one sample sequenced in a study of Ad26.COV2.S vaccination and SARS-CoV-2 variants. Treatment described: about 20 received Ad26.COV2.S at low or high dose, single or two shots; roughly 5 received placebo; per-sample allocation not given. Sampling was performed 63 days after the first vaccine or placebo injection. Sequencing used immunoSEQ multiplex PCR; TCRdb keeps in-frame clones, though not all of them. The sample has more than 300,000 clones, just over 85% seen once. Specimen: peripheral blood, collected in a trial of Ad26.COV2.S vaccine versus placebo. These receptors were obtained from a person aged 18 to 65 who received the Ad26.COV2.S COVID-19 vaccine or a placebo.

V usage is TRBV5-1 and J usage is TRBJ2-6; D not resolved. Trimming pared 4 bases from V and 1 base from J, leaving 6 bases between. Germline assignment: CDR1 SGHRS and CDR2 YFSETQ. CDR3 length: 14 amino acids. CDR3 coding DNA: TGCGCCAGCAGCGCGCCTTCTGGGGCCAACGTCCTGACTTTC. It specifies CASSAPSGANVLTF.

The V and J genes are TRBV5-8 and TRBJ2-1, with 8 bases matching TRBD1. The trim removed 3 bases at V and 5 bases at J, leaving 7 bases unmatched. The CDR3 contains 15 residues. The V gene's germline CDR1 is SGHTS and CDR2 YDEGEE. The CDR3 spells CASSYFPGQDNEQFF. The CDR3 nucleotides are TGTGCCAGCAGCTACTTCCCGGGACAGGACAATGAGCAGTTCTTC.

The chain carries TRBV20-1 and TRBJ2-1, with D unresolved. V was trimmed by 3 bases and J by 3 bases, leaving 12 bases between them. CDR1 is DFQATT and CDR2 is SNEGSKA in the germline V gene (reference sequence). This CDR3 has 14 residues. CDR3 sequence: CSASRVGLYNEQFF. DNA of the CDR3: TGCAGTGCTAGTCGGGTAGGCCTCTACAATGAGCAGTTCTTC.

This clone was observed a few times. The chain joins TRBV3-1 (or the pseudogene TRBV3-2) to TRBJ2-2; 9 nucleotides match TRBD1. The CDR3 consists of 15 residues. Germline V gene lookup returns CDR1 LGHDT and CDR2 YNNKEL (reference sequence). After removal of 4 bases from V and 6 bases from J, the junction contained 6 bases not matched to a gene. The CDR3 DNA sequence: TGTGCCAGCAGCCTCCGGACAGGGGACGCCGGGGAGCTGTTTTTT. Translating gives CASSLRTGDAGELFF.

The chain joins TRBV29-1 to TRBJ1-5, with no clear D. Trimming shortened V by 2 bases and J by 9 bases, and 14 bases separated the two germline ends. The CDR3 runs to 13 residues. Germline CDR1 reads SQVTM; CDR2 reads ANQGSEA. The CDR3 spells CSVEFRGGPPQHF. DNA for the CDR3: TGCAGCGTTGAATTTCGGGGAGGTCCGCCCCAGCATTTT.

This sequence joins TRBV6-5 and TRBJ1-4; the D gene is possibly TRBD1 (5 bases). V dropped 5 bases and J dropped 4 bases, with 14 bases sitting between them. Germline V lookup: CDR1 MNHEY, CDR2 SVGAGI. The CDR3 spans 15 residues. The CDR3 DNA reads TGTGCCAGCAGTCTAGCCGGGACCTTTAATGAAAAACTGTTTTTT. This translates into CASSLAGTFNEKLFF.

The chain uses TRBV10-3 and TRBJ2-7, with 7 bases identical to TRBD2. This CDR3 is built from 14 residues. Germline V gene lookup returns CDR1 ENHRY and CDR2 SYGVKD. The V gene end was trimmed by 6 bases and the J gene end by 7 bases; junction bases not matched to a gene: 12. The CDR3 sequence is CAISLLRTGGEQYF. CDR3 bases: TGTGCCATCAGCCTCCTCCGGACGGGGGGAGAGCAGTACTTC.

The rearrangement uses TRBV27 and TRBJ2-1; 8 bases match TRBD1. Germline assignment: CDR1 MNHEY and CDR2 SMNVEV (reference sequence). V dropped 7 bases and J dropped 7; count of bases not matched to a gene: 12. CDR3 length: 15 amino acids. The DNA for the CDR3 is TGTGCCAGCACCGCCCCCGGACAGGGTAAAAATGAGCAGTTCTTC. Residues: CASTAPGQGKNEQFF.

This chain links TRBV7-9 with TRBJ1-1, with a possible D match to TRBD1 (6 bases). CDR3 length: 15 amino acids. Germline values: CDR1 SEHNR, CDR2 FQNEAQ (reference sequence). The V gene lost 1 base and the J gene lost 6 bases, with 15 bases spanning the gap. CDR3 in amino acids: CASSLVVYRVPEAFF. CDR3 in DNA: TGTGCCAGCAGCTTAGTTGTGTACAGGGTCCCTGAAGCTTTCTTT.